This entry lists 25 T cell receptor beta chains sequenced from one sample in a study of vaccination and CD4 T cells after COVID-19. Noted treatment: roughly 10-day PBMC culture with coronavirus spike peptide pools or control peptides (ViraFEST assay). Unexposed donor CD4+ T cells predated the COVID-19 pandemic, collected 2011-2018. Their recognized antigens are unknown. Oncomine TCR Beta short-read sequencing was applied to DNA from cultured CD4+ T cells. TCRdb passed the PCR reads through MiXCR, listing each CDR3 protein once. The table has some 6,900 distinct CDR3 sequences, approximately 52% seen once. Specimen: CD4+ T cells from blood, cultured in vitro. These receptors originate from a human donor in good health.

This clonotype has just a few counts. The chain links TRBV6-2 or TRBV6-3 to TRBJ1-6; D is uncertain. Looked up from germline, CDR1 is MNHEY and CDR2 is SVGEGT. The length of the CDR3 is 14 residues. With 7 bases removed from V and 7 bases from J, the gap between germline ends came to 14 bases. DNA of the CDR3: TGTGCCAGCAAAGACCCACACTCAAATTCACCCCTCCACTTT. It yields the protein CASKDPHSNSPLHF.

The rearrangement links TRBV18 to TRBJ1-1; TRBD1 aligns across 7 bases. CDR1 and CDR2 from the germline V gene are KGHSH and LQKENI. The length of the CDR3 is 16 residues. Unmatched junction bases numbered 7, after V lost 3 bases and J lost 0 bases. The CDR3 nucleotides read TGTGCCAGCTCACCTTTACCCGGGACAGTGAACACTGAAGCTTTCTTT. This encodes CASSPLPGTVNTEAFF.

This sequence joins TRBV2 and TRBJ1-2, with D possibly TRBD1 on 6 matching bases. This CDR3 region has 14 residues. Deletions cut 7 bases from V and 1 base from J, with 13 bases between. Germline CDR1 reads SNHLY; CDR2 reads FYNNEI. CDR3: CASNRGALNYGYTF. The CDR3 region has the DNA TGTGCCAGCAATCGGGGGGCTCTTAACTATGGCTACACCTTC. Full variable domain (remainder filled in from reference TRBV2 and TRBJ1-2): EPEVTQTPSHQVTQMGQEVILRCVPISNHLYFYWYRQILGQKVEFLVSFYNNEISEKSEIFDDQFSVERPDGSNFTLKIRSTKLEDSAMYFCASNRGALNYGYTFGSGTRLTVV.

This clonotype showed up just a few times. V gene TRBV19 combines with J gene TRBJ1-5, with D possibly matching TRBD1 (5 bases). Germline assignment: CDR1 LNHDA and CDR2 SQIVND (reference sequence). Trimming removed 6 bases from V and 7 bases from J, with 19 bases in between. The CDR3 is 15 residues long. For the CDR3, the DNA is TGTGCCAGTAGCCTCCTCCTCCAGGGCTTACAGCCCCAGCATTTT. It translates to CASSLLLQGLQPQHF.

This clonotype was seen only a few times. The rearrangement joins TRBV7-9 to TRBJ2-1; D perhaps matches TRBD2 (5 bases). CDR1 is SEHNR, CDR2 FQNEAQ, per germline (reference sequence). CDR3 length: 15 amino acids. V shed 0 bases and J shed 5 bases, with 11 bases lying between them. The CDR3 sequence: CASSLARFGNNEQFF. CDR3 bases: TGTGCCAGCAGCTTAGCGCGGTTCGGGAACAATGAGCAGTTCTTC.

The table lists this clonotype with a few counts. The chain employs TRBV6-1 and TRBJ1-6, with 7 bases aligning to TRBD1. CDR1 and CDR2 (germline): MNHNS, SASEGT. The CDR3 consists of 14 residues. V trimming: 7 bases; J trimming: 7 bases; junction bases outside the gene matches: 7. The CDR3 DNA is TGTGCCAGCACCGCCACAGGGGACAATTCACCCCTCCACTTT. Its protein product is CASTATGDNSPLHF.

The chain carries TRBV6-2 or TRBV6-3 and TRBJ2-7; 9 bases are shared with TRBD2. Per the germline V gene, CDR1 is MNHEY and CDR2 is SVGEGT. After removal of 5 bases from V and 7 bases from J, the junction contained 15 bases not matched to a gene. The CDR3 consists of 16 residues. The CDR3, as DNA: TGTGCCAGCAGTGGAGCGGGGGGACCTGTTACGGGGGAGCAGTACTTC. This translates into CASSGAGGPVTGEQYF.

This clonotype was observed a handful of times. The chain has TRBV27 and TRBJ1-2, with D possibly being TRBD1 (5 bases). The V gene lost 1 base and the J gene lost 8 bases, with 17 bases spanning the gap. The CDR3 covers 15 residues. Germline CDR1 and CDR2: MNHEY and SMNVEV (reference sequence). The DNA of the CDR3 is TGTGCCAGCAGTTTATACCCCGGCCAGGGTTCGGGCTACACCTTC. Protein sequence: CASSLYPGQGSGYTF.

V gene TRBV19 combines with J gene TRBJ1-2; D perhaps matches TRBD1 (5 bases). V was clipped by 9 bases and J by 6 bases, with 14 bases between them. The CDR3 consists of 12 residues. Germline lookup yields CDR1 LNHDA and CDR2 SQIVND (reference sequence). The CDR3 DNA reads TGTGCCAGCCTCACGGGGCAAAATGGCTACACCTTC. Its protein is CASLTGQNGYTF.

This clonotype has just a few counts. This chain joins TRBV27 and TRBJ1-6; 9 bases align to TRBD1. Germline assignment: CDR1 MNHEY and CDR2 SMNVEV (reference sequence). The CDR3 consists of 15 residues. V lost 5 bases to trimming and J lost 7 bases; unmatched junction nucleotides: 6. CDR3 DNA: TGTGCCAGCAGTCCAACCGGGACAGGGAATTCACCCCTCCACTTT. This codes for CASSPTGTGNSPLHF.

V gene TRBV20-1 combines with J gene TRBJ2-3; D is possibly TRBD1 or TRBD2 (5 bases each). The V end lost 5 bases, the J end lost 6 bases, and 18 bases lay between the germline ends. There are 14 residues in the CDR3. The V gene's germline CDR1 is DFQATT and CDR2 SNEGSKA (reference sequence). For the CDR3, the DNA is TGCAGTGCTCCTGTGGGAGCTGGGACGGATACGCAGTATTTT. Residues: CSAPVGAGTDTQYF.

In nucleotides, the CDR3 is TGTGCCAGTAGTATCTCAGGGACAGGCTACGAGCAGTACTTC. Its translation: CASSISGTGYEQYF. The rearrangement links TRBV19 to TRBJ2-7; TRBD1 matches at 8 bases. The CDR3 has 14 residues. Trimming took 3 bases from V and 3 from J; bases not matched to a gene: 4. The germline V gene has CDR1 LNHDA and CDR2 SQIVND (reference sequence).

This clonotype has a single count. The CDR3 here is CASSSSRQSSYNEQFF. The CDR3 nucleotides are TGTGCCAGCAGCTCCAGCCGACAGAGCTCCTACAATGAGCAGTTCTTC. The chain joins TRBV7-8 to TRBJ2-1; possible D gene TRBD1, 5 bases. Between the trimmed V and J ends, which lost 4 bases and 0 bases, there was a span of 13 bases. Germline values: CDR1 SGHVS, CDR2 FQNEAQ. CDR3 size: 16 residues. The full variable domain, rest sourced from reference TRBV7-8 and TRBJ2-1, is GAGVSQSPRYKVAKRGQDVALRCDPISGHVSLFWYQQALGQGPEFLTYFQNEAQLDKSGLPSDRFFAERPEGSVSTLKIQRTQQEDSAVYLCASSSSRQSSYNEQFFGPGTRLTVL.

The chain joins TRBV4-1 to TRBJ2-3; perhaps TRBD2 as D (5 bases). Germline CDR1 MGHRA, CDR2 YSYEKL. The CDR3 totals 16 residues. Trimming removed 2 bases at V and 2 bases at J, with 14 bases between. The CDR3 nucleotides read TGCGCCAGCAGCCAACCTCGGGATACGAACACAGATACGCAGTATTTT. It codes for CASSQPRDTNTDTQYF.

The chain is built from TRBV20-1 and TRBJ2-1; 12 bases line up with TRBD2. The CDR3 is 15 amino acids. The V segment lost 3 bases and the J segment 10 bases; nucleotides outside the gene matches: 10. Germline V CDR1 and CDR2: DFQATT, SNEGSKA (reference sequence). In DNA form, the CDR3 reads TGCAGTGCTAGTACGCCTAGCGGGGGGGCAGGGGAGCAGTTCTTC. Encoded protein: CSASTPSGGAGEQFF.

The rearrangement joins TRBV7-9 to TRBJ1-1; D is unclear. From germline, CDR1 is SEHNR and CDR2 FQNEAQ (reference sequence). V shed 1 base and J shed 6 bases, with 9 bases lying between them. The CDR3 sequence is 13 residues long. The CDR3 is CASSLGGRAEAFF. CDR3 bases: TGTGCCAGCAGCTTAGGCGGGAGGGCTGAAGCTTTCTTT.

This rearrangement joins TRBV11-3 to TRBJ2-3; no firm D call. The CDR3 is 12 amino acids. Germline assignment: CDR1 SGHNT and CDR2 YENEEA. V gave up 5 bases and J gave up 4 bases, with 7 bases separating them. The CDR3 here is CASSQRADTQYF. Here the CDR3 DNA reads TGTGCCAGCAGCCAACGGGCAGATACGCAGTATTTT.

CDR3 residues: CASSRQGVNTEAFF. The CDR3, as DNA: TGTGCCAGCAGTCGCCAGGGAGTAAACACTGAAGCTTTCTTT. This chain uses TRBV6-1 with TRBJ1-1; a weak D match, TRBD1 (5 bases). CDR3 length: 14 amino acids. With 5 bases removed from V and 2 bases from J, the gap between germline ends came to 12 bases. Germline CDR1 is MNHNS and CDR2 is SASEGT.

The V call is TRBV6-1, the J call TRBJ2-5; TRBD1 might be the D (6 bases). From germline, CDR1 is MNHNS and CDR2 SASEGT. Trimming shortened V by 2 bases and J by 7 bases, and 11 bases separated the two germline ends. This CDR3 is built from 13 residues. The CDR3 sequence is CASSESPTGTQYF. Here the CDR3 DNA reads TGTGCCAGCAGTGAATCGCCGACAGGGACCCAGTACTTC.

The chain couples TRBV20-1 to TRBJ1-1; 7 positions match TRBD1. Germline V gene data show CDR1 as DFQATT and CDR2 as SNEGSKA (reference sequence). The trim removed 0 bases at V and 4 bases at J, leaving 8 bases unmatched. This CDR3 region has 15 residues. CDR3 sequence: CSARDSGTVFTEAFF. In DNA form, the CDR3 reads TGCAGTGCTAGAGATTCAGGGACAGTCTTCACTGAAGCTTTCTTT.

The CDR3 bases are TGTGCCAGCACCCCTGGGGGGGCGGTGAATCAGCCCCAGCATTTT. Protein sequence: CASTPGGAVNQPQHF. The chain carries TRBV12-3 or TRBV12-4 and TRBJ1-5, with a tentative D call TRBD1 (6 bases). V was pared by 7 bases and J by 4 bases, with 17 bases between. The CDR3 has 15 residues.

The CDR3 reads CASRRTGVYRNQPQHF. The CDR3 coding sequence is TGTGCCAGCAGACGGACAGGGGTTTATCGTAATCAGCCCCAGCATTTT. The chain joins TRBV28 to TRBJ1-5, with 9 bases fitting TRBD1. The CDR3 is 16 amino acids. With V trimmed by 6 bases and J by 4 bases, 10 bases remained unmatched. Per germline, CDR1 MDHEN and CDR2 SYDVKM.

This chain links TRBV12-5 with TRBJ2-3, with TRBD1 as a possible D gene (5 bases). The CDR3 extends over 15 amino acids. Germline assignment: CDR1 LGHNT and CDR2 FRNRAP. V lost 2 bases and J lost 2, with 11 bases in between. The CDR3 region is CASGLQRQYTDTQYF. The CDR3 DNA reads TGTGCTAGTGGTTTGCAGAGACAGTACACAGATACGCAGTATTTT.

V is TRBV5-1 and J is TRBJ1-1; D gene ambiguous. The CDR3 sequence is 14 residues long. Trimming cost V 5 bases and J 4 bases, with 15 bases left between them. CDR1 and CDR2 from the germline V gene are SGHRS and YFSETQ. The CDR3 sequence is CASSGKIGSTEAFF. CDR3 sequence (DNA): TGCGCCAGCAGTGGCAAAATAGGGAGCACTGAAGCTTTCTTT.

CDR3 DNA: TGCAGCGTTGTACCAGGGGCCCTCTACGAGCAGTACTTC. Translation gives CSVVPGALYEQYF. V usage is TRBV29-1 and J usage is TRBJ2-7, with a weak D call TRBD1 (6 bases). V was pared by 4 bases and J by 3 bases, with 13 bases between. The germline CDR1 and CDR2 sequences are SQVTM and ANQGSEA. This CDR3 is 13 amino acids long.